The source of this TCR beta chain is a study of cytomegalovirus exposure and HLA in healthy donors. Germline CDR1 and CDR2: MNHEY and SVGAGI. CDR3 size: 15 residues. V was clipped by 0 bases and J by 3 bases, with 11 bases between them. Primers for the PCR totalled 60 Vbeta and 13 Jbeta. Clones were sequenced by immunoSEQ multiplex PCR, and TCRdb holds only the in-frame ones, with some missing. The sample holds some 130,000 clones; 80% are singletons and the top ten take approximately 4.3%. This sequence was found in a man aged 25-40 years in good health. V is TRBV6-5 and J is TRBJ1-1; D ambiguous. Sequenced input: PBMCs. CDR3 DNA sequence: TGTGCCAGCAGTTACTCGCGGGATCGAGACACTGAAGCTTTCTTT. Its protein is CASSYSRDRDTEAFF.